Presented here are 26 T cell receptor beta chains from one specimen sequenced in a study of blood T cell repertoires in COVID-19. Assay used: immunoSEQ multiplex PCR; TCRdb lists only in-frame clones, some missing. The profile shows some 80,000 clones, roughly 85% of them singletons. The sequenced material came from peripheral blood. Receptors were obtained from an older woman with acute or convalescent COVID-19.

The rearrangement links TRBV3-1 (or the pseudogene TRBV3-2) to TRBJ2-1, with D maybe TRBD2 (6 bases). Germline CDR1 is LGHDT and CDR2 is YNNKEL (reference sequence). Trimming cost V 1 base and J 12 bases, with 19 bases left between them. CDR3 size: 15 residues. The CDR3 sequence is CASSQGVLALGGQFF. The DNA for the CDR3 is TGTGCCAGCAGCCAAGGAGTCCTAGCTTTGGGGGGGCAGTTCTTC.

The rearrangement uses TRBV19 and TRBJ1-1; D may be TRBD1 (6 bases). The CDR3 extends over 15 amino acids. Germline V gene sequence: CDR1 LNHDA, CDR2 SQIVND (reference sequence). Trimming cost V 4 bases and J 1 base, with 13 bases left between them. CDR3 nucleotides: TGTGCCAGTAGTACTCCGGGACAATGGAACACTGAAGCTTTCTTT. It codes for CASSTPGQWNTEAFF.

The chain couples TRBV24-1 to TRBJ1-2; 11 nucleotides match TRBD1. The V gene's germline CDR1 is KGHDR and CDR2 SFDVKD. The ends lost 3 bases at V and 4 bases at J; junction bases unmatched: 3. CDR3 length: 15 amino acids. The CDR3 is CATSDRDRGGYGYTF. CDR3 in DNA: TGTGCCACCAGTGATCGGGACAGGGGGGGCTATGGCTACACCTTC.

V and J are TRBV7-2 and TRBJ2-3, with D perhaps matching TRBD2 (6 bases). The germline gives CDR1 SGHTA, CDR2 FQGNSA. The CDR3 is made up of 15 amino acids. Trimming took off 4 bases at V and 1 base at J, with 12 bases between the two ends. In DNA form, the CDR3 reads TGTGCCAGCAGCTATGAATCTAGCGGCACAGATACGCAGTATTTT. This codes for CASSYESSGTDTQYF.

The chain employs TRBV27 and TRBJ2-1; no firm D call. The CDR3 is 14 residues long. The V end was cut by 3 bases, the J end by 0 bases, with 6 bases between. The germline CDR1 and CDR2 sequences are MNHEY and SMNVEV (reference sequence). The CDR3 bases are TGTGCCAGCAGTTTGGGCTTCTCCTACAATGAGCAGTTCTTC. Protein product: CASSLGFSYNEQFF.

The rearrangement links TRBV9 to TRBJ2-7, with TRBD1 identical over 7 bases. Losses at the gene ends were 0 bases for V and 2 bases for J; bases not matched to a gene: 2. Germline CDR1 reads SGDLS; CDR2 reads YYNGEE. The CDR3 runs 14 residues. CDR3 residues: CASSVAQGAYEQYF. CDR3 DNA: TGTGCCAGCAGCGTAGCCCAGGGGGCCTACGAGCAGTACTTC.

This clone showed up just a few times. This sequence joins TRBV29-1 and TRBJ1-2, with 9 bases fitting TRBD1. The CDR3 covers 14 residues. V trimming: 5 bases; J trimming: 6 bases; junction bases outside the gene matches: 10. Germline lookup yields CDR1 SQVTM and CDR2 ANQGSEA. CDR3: CSVRRTGENNGYTF. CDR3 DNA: TGCAGCGTTCGCCGGACAGGGGAAAATAATGGCTACACCTTC.

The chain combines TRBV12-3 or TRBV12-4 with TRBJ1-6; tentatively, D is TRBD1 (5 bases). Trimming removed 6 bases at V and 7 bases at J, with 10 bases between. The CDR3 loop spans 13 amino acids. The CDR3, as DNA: TGTGCCAGCAGCCCACAGGAAAATTCACCCCTCCACTTT. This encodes CASSPQENSPLHF.

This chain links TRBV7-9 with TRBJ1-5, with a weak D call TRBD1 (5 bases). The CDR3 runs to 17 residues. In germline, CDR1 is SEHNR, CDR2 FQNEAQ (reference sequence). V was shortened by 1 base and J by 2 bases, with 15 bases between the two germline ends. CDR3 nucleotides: TGTGCCAGCAGCTTAGATGCAGGGCCGGGTGGCAATCAGCCCCAGCATTTT. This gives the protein CASSLDAGPGGNQPQHF.

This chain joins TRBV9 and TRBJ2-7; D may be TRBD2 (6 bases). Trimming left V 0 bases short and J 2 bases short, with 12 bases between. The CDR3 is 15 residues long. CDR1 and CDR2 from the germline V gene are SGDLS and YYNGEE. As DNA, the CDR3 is TGTGCCAGCAGCGTAGGAGGCGGGATCCCCTACGAGCAGTACTTC. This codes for CASSVGGGIPYEQYF.

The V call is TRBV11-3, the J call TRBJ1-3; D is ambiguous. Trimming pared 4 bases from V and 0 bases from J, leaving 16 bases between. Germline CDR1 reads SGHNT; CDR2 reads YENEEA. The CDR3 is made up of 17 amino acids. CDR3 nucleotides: TGTGCCAGCAGCTCTATTCGTAATAAAACCTCTGGAAACACCATATATTTT. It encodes CASSSIRNKTSGNTIYF.

The DNA for the CDR3 is TGTGCCAGCAGTGAATTACTAGCGGGAGGCCTTTACGAGCAGTACTTC. Its translation is CASSELLAGGLYEQYF. This chain links TRBV6-1 with TRBJ2-7; 12 bases are a match to TRBD2. CDR3 length equals 16 residues. V trimming: 2 bases; J trimming: 4 bases; junction bases outside the gene matches: 6. CDR1 MNHNS and CDR2 SASEGT come from the germline V gene.

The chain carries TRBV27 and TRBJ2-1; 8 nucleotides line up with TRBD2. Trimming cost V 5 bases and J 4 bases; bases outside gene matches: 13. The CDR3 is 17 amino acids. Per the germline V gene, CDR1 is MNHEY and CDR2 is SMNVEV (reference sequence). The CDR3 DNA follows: TGTGCCAGCAGTCCTACCACGGTCGGGAGGGTTTACAATGAGCAGTTCTTC. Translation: CASSPTTVGRVYNEQFF.

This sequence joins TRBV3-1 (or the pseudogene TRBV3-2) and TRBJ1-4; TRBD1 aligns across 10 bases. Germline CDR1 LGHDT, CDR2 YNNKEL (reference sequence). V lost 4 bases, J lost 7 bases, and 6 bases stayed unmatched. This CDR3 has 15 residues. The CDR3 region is CASSPGGTGVEKLFF. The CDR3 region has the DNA TGTGCCAGCAGCCCCGGCGGGACAGGGGTTGAAAAACTGTTTTTT.

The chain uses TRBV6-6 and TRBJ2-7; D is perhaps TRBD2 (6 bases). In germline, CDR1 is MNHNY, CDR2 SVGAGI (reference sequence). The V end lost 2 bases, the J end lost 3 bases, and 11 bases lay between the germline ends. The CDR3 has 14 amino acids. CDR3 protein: CASSYRGSGYEQYF. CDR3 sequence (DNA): TGTGCCAGCAGTTACCGTGGTAGCGGCTACGAGCAGTACTTC.

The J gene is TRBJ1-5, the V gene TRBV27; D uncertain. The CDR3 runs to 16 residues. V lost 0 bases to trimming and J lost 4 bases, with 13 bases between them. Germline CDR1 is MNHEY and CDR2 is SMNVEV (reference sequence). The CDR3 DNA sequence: TGTGCCAGCAGTTTATCCTACGTCTCTGATAATCAGCCCCAGCATTTT. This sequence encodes CASSLSYVSDNQPQHF.

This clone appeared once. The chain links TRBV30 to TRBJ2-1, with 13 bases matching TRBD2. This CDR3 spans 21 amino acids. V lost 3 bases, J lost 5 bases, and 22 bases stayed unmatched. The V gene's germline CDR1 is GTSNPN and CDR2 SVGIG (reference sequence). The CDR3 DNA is TGTGCCTGGAGCCCAAAGACAAGGACTAGCGGGAGTCTAAGTGTGGACAATGAGCAGTTCTTC. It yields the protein CAWSPKTRTSGSLSVDNEQFF.

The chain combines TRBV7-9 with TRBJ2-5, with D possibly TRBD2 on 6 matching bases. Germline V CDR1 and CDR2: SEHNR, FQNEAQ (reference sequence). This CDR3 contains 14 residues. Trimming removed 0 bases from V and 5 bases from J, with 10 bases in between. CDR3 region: CASSLAGGPETQYF. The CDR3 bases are TGTGCCAGCAGCTTAGCGGGAGGCCCGGAGACCCAGTACTTC.

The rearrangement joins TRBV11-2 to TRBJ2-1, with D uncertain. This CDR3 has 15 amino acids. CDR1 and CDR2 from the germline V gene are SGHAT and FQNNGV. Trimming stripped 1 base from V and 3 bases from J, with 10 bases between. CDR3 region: CASSLVPSNYNEQFF. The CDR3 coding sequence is TGTGCCAGCAGCTTAGTCCCTAGTAACTACAATGAGCAGTTCTTC.

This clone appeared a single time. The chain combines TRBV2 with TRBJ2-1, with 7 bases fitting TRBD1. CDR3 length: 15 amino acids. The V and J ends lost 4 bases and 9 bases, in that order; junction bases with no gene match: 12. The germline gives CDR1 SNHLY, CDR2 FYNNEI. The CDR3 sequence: CASSGLGGTGTEQFF. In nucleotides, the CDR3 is TGTGCCAGCAGTGGTCTAGGGGGCACAGGGACTGAGCAGTTCTTC.

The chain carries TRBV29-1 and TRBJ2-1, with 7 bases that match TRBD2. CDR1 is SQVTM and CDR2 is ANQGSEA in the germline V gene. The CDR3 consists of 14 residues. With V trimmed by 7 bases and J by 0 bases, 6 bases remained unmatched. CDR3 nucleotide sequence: TGCAGCGCCCGACTAGCTAGCTCCTACAATGAGCAGTTCTTC. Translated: CSARLASSYNEQFF.

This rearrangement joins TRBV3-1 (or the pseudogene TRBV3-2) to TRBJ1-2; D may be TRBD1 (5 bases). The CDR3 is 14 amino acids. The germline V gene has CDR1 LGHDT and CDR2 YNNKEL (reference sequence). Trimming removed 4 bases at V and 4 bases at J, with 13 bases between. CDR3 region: CASSPWGGGYGYTF. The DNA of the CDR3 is TGTGCCAGCAGCCCCTGGGGGGGAGGCTATGGCTACACCTTC.

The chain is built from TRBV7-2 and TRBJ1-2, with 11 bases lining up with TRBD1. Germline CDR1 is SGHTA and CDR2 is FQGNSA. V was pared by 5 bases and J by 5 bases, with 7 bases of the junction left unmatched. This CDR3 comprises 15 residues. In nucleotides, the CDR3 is TGTGCCAGCAGCGGAAGGACAGGGGGCATTTATGGCTACACCTTC. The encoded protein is CASSGRTGGIYGYTF.

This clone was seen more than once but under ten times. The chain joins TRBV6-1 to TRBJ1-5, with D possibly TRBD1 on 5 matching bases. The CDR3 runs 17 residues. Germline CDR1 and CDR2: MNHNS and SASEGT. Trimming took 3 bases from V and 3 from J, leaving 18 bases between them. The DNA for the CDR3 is TGTGCCAGCAGTGAGATAGTAGGAGCGGGGGTCAATCAGCCCCAGCATTTT. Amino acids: CASSEIVGAGVNQPQHF.

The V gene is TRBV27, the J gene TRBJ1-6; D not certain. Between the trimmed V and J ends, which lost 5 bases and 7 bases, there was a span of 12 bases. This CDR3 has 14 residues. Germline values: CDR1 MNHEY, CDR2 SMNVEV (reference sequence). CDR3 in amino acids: CASSLLGSNSPLHF. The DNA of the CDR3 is TGTGCCAGCAGTCTTCTAGGGAGCAATTCACCCCTCCACTTT.

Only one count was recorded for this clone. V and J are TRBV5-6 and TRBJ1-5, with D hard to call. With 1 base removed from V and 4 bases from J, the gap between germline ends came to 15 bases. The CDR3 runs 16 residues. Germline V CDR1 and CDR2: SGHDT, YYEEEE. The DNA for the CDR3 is TGTGCCAGCAGCTTGAGTGCGACTAATGGTAATCAGCCCCAGCATTTT. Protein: CASSLSATNGNQPQHF.